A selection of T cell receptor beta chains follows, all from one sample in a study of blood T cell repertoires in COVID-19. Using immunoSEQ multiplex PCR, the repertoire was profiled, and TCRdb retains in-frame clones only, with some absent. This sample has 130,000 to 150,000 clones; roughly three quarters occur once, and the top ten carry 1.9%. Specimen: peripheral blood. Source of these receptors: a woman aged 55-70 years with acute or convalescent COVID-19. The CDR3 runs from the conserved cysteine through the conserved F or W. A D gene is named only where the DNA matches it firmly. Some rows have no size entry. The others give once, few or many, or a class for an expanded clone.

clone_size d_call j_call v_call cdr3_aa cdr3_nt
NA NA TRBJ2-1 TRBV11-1 CASSSLGAKWLNEQFF TGTGCCAGCAGCTCGCTGGGGGCTAAATGGCTCAATGAGCAGTTCTTC
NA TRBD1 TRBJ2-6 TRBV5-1 CASSLAQGNAGANVLTF TGCGCCAGCAGCTTGGCACAGGGGAATGCTGGGGCCAACGTCCTGACTTTC
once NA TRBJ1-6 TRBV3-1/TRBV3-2 CASRDLDSPLHF TGTGCCAGCAGAGATTTAGATTCACCCCTCCACTTT
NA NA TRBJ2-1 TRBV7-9 CASSPEERNEQFF TGTGCCAGCAGCCCAGAGGAGCGCAATGAGCAGTTCTTC
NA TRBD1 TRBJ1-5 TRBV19 CASKGGQQDYQPQHF TGTGCCAGTAAAGGGGGACAGCAAGACTATCAGCCCCAGCATTTT
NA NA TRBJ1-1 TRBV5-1 CASSLDWMNTEAFF TGCGCCAGCAGCCTAGACTGGATGAACACTGAAGCTTTCTTT
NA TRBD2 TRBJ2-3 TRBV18 CASSPIQGRAGGLTDTQYF TGTGCCAGCTCACCAATCCAGGGGCGAGCGGGAGGCCTCACAGATACGCAGTATTTT
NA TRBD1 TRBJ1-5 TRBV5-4 CARYRGHQPQHF TGTGCCAGGTACAGGGGTCATCAGCCCCAGCATTTT
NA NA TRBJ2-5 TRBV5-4 CASSWLVGSRGGWETQYF TGTGCCAGCAGCTGGTTGGTGGGAAGCAGGGGCGGTTGGGAGACCCAGTACTTC
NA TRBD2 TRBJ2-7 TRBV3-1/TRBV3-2 CASSQTSGGTYEQYF TGTGCCAGCAGCCAAACTAGCGGGGGCACCTACGAGCAGTACTTC
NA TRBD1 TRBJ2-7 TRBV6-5 CASSYTETGGEQYF TGTGCCAGCAGTTACACCGAGACAGGGGGCGAGCAGTACTTC